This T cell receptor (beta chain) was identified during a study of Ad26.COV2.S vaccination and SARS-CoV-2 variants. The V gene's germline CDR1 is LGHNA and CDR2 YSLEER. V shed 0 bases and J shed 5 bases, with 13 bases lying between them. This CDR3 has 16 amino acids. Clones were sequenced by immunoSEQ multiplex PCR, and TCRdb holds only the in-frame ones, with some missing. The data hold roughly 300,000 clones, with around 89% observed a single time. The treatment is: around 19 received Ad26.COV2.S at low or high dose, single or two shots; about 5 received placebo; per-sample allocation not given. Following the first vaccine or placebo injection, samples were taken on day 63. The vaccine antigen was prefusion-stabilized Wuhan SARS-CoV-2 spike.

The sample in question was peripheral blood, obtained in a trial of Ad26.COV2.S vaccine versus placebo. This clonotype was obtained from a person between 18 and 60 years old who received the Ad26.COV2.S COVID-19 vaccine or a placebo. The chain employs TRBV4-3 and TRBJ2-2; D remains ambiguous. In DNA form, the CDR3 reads TGCGCCAGCAGCCAAGATGTGGCAGGTGGTACCGGGGAGCTGTTTTTT. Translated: CASSQDVAGGTGELFF.